Shown below are 12 T cell receptor beta chains from a single sample sequenced in a study of T cell responses to AZD1222 COVID-19 vaccine. Sequenced by immunoSEQ multiplex PCR; TCRdb stores in-frame clones only, minus some. The sample holds roughly 100,000 clones, around 86% seen once. Sequenced material: peripheral blood, taken 28 days after the second dose of the MenACWY control vaccine. The receptors were gathered from an adult who received the MenACWY meningococcal vaccine as a control.

This chain connects TRBV19 to TRBJ2-7; possible D gene TRBD1, 7 bases. Germline CDR1 is LNHDA and CDR2 is SQIVND (reference sequence). The CDR3 has 16 residues. The V end was cut by 5 bases, the J end by 2 bases, with 19 bases between. This CDR3 reads CASSGRDSGKPYEQYF. The CDR3 region has the DNA TGTGCCAGTAGTGGGCGGGACAGCGGAAAGCCCTACGAGCAGTACTTC.

The rearrangement joins TRBV27 to TRBJ2-3, with D possibly being TRBD1 (6 bases). Germline V gives CDR1 MNHEY, CDR2 SMNVEV (reference sequence). The CDR3 runs to 14 residues. V lost 2 bases to trimming and J lost 5 bases, with 11 bases between them. DNA for the CDR3: TGTGCCAGCAGTTTAGTGCAGGGGTTAGATACGCAGTATTTT. Its translation: CASSLVQGLDTQYF.

The V and J genes are TRBV7-2 and TRBJ2-7; no clear D. V lost 0 bases to trimming and J lost 7 bases, with 13 bases between them. Germline CDR1 is SGHTA and CDR2 is FQGNSA. The CDR3 sequence is 14 residues long. The CDR3 region has the DNA TGTGCCAGCAGCTTAGCGCAGGCGGTGGAGGAGCAGTACTTC. This translates into CASSLAQAVEEQYF.

The chain has TRBV11-2 and TRBJ2-1; D could derive from TRBD1 or TRBD2 (5 bases each). The CDR3 has 15 amino acids. V was shortened by 1 base and J by 5 bases, with 12 bases between the two germline ends. Germline V gives CDR1 SGHAT, CDR2 FQNNGV. The CDR3 reads CASSLVGTDDNEQFF. The CDR3 bases are TGTGCCAGCAGCTTAGTCGGGACGGATGACAATGAGCAGTTCTTC.

This clone was counted only a few times. The chain carries TRBV4-3 and TRBJ1-2, with TRBD1 matching over 8 bases. The CDR3 has 14 residues. Germline V gene lookup returns CDR1 LGHNA and CDR2 YSLEER. The J segment lost 7 bases and the V segment lost 0 bases, leaving 4 bases of the junction unmatched. The CDR3 DNA sequence: TGCGCCAGCAGCCAAGATAGGACAGGGCTTGGCTACACCTTC. The encoded protein is CASSQDRTGLGYTF.

This chain links TRBV4-1 with TRBJ2-7, with TRBD1 matching over 7 bases. The CDR3 covers 14 residues. With V trimmed by 3 bases and J by 5 bases, 7 bases remained unmatched. Germline V CDR1 and CDR2: MGHRA, YSYEKL. The CDR3 spells CASSHPWQGDEQYF. CDR3 sequence (DNA): TGCGCCAGCAGCCACCCCTGGCAGGGGGACGAGCAGTACTTC.

The chain is built from TRBV7-8 and TRBJ2-5, with D hard to call. The CDR3 extends over 13 amino acids. Trimming removed 6 bases at V and 2 bases at J, with 10 bases between. Germline V gene sequence: CDR1 SGHVS, CDR2 FQNEAQ. The CDR3 loop is CASSKSRQETQYF. CDR3 nucleotides: TGTGCCAGCAGTAAGAGCAGGCAAGAGACCCAGTACTTC.

CDR3 residues: CASSQDLRGKLFF. The CDR3 region has the DNA TGTGCCAGCAGCCAAGATCTGAGGGGGAAACTGTTTTTT. The rearrangement links TRBV4-2 to TRBJ1-4; tentatively, D is TRBD1 (6 bases). Trimming left V 0 bases short and J 11 bases short, with 10 bases between. Germline loops: CDR1 LGHNA, CDR2 YNFKEQ. The CDR3 runs 13 residues.

This clone showed up just once. The chain has TRBV2 and TRBJ2-5, with no clear D. This CDR3 comprises 14 residues. V dropped 8 bases and J dropped 0 bases, with 13 bases sitting between them. Per the germline V gene, CDR1 is SNHLY and CDR2 is FYNNEI. The CDR3 region is CASVGWSDQETQYF. In DNA, the CDR3 is TGTGCCAGCGTGGGGTGGAGCGACCAAGAGACCCAGTACTTC.

V and J are TRBV11-3 and TRBJ2-2; 12 bases are a match to TRBD1. The V segment lost 4 bases and the J segment 4 bases; nucleotides outside the gene matches: 1. CDR1 is SGHNT and CDR2 is YENEEA in the germline V gene. This CDR3 spans 15 amino acids. The CDR3 loop reads CASSSGQGATGELFF. The CDR3 bases are TGTGCCAGCAGCTCGGGACAGGGGGCCACCGGGGAGCTGTTTTTT.

The J gene is TRBJ2-3, the V gene TRBV24-1; TRBD1 matches 7 bases. V trimming: 3 bases; J trimming: 0 bases; junction bases outside the gene matches: 5. Germline values: CDR1 KGHDR, CDR2 SFDVKD. The CDR3 runs to 16 residues. CDR3 loop: CATSDRGQPSTDTQYF. CDR3 bases: TGTGCCACCAGTGATAGGGGACAGCCTAGCACAGATACGCAGTATTTT.

J is TRBJ2-7 and V is TRBV4-3, with a tentative D call TRBD2 (6 bases). The CDR3 extends over 13 amino acids. V lost 0 bases and J 6 bases, leaving 9 bases between the germline ends. The germline V gene encodes CDR1 LGHNA and CDR2 YSLEER. The CDR3 region is CASSQDGGVEQYF. CDR3 bases: TGCGCCAGCAGCCAAGATGGAGGGGTCGAGCAGTACTTC.